The 14 T cell receptor beta chains below were found in one sample sequenced in a study of patients and donors after allogeneic stem cell transplantation. TCRdb ran MiXCR on the RT-PCR reads and lists one entry per CDR3 protein. The sample carries approximately 430,000 distinct CDR3 sequences, roughly 16% recorded once. Sequencing input: blood, either unsorted or a sorted T cell fraction (not recorded which). These TCRs come from a human donor who was either an allogeneic HSCT recipient or a stem cell or donor lymphocyte infusion donor (not recorded which). It is not recorded whose cells these are; they may come from a transplant donor.

This clonotype showed up just a few times. The chain carries TRBV4-1 and TRBJ2-7; D is undetermined. From germline, CDR1 is MGHRA and CDR2 YSYEKL. Trimming removed 1 base from V and 1 base from J, with 8 bases in between. The CDR3 sequence is 14 residues long. Written as DNA, the CDR3 is TGCGCCAGCAGCCAAGTGGACGTTTCCTACGAGCAGTACTTC. It codes for CASSQVDVSYEQYF.

This clonotype showed up many times. The V gene is TRBV12-3 or TRBV12-4, the J gene TRBJ2-7; 9 bases agree with TRBD1. Losses at the gene ends were 8 bases for V and 3 bases for J; bases not matched to a gene: 14. The CDR3 loop spans 16 amino acids. The CDR3 reads CASADRGAGNGYEQYF. The CDR3 region has the DNA TGTGCCAGCGCGGACAGGGGAGCGGGGAATGGCTACGAGCAGTACTTC.

This clonotype occurred a few times. The V call is TRBV7-9, the J call TRBJ1-3, with no clear D. V shed 2 bases and J shed 0 bases, with 11 bases lying between them. The CDR3 is 16 residues long. The V gene's germline CDR1 is SEHNR and CDR2 FQNEAQ (reference sequence). CDR3 region: CASSLFWANSGNTIYF. CDR3 DNA sequence: TGTGCCAGCAGCTTATTCTGGGCAAACTCTGGAAACACCATATATTTT. Full variable domain (remainder filled in from reference TRBV7-9 and TRBJ1-3): DTGVSQNPRHKITKRGQNVTFRCDPISEHNRLYWYRQTLGQGPEFLTYFQNEAQLEKSRLLSDRFSAERPKGSFSTLEIQRTEQGDSAMYLCASSLFWANSGNTIYFGEGSWLTVV.

This clonotype was seen a few times. The DNA for the CDR3 is TGTGCCACCAGTGAAGCAGAACCGGGACTAGCGGGAGTAGCCTACAATGAGCAGTTCTTC. Its protein product is CATSEAEPGLAGVAYNEQFF. The genes are TRBV24-1 and TRBJ2-1; 14 nucleotides align to TRBD2. V lost 4 bases to trimming and J lost 2 bases; unmatched junction nucleotides: 12. CDR1 and CDR2 (germline): KGHDR, SFDVKD. The CDR3 covers 20 residues.

A few counts support this clonotype. The chain uses TRBV4-3 and TRBJ2-1; D is ambiguous. The V gene's germline CDR1 is LGHNA and CDR2 YSLEER. There are 15 residues in the CDR3. V gave up 5 bases and J gave up 7 bases, with 18 bases separating them. This CDR3 reads CASSKTAALRNEQFF. The CDR3, as DNA: TGCGCCAGCAGCAAAACGGCCGCATTGAGGAATGAGCAGTTCTTC.

This clonotype was counted a few times. The CDR3 DNA reads TGTGCCAGCAGTTGGGCTAGCGGGTCCACAGATACGCAGTATTTT. Protein sequence: CASSWASGSTDTQYF. The chain is built from TRBV27 and TRBJ2-3; 8 bases match TRBD2. CDR1 is MNHEY, CDR2 SMNVEV, per germline (reference sequence). The CDR3 contains 15 residues. V was pared by 4 bases and J by 2 bases, with 5 bases of the junction left unmatched.

This clonotype came up a few times. This chain uses TRBV10-3 with TRBJ1-3, with 7 bases that match TRBD1. The CDR3 runs 15 residues. V shed 4 bases and J 0 bases; nucleotides not matched to a gene: 3. In germline, CDR1 is ENHRY, CDR2 SYGVKD. In nucleotides, the CDR3 is TGTGCCATCAGTGCTGACAGGGCCTCTGGAAACACCATATATTTT. Its translation is CAISADRASGNTIYF.

The chain recombines TRBV6-1 with TRBJ2-6; D tentatively reads TRBD1 or TRBD2 (5 bases each). Trimming removed 6 bases from V and 0 bases from J, with 21 bases in between. The CDR3 is 19 amino acids. Looked up from germline, CDR1 is MNHNS and CDR2 is SASEGT. The DNA for the CDR3 is TGTGCCAGCAGGATGGACCCACCGGGACGAAACTCTGGGGCCAACGTCCTGACTTTC. Its translation: CASRMDPPGRNSGANVLTF.

This clonotype was recorded at least ten times. The chain uses TRBV5-6 and TRBJ1-1; D is uncertain. CDR1 is SGHDT, CDR2 YYEEEE, per germline. V shed 0 bases and J shed 5 bases, with 8 bases lying between them. The CDR3 loop spans 13 amino acids. The CDR3 sequence is CASSLVRGTEAFF. The DNA for the CDR3 is TGTGCCAGCAGCTTGGTACGAGGGACTGAAGCTTTCTTT.

This clonotype was seen a handful of times. The rearrangement uses TRBV19 and TRBJ1-2, with a possible D match to TRBD1 (6 bases). V lost 10 bases, J lost 8 bases, and 20 bases lay in between. This CDR3 contains 13 residues. Germline V gene sequence: CDR1 LNHDA, CDR2 SQIVND (reference sequence). CDR3 sequence (DNA): TGTGCCACCCTCAGGAGGGGGGGTGAGGGCTACACCTTC. Amino acid sequence: CATLRRGGEGYTF.

The rearrangement links TRBV7-6 to TRBJ2-7, with D perhaps TRBD2 (5 bases). Trimming took off 4 bases at V and 7 bases at J, with 17 bases between the two ends. The length of the CDR3 is 14 residues. Germline V lookup: CDR1 SGHVS, CDR2 FNYEAQ. CDR3 nucleotide sequence: TGTGCCAGCAGCTCTCCATTGAGTACGGGGGAGCAGTACTTC. It specifies CASSSPLSTGEQYF. The whole variable domain, filled in from reference TRBV7-6 and TRBJ2-7, reads GAGVSQSPRYKVTKRGQDVALRCDPISGHVSLYWYRQALGQGPEFLTYFNYEAQQDKSGLPNDRFSAERPEGSISTLTIQRTEQRDSAMYRCASSSPLSTGEQYFGPGTRLTVT.

The rearrangement uses TRBV13 and TRBJ2-7; a possible D gene is TRBD1 (5 bases). Trimming removed 3 bases from V and 2 bases from J, with 14 bases in between. The germline CDR1 and CDR2 sequences are PRHDT and FYEKMQ (reference sequence). There are 15 residues in the CDR3. CDR3 sequence (DNA): TGTGCCAGCAGCTTGGACGGGCAGGGCACCTACGAGCAGTACTTC. Translating it yields CASSLDGQGTYEQYF. Supplemented by reference TRBV13 and TRBJ2-7, the full variable domain reads AAGVIQSPRHLIKEKRETATLKCYPIPRHDTVYWYQQGPGQDPQFLISFYEKMQSDKGSIPDRFSAQQFSDYHSELNMSSLELGDSALYFCASSLDGQGTYEQYFGPGTRLTVT.

CDR3 sequence (DNA): TGCGCCAGCAGCCAAGATCGGAACGGGCTCTCTGGGGCCAACGTCCTGACTTTC. This encodes CASSQDRNGLSGANVLTF. The V gene is TRBV4-3, the J gene TRBJ2-6; D ambiguous. V was trimmed by 0 bases and J by 0 bases, leaving 12 bases between them. Per the germline V gene, CDR1 is LGHNA and CDR2 is YSLEER. This CDR3 comprises 18 residues.

V gene TRBV18 combines with J gene TRBJ2-7; D remains ambiguous. The germline gives CDR1 KGHSH, CDR2 LQKENI. This CDR3 region has 12 residues. V was pared by 4 bases and J by 2 bases, with 6 bases between. The CDR3 loop is CASSLKTYEQYF. Written as DNA, the CDR3 is TGTGCCAGCTCACTCAAAACCTACGAGCAGTACTTC.